The 24 T cell receptor beta chains reported below all come from one sample, sequenced in a study of control samples from healthy donors and cancer patients. Clones were read by immunoSEQ multiplex PCR, and TCRdb kept only the in-frame ones, dropping some. The sample carries under 200,000 clones, just over 90% recorded once. The sample consisted of blood. These receptors all come from a woman in her sixties or seventies in good health.

The V call is TRBV21-1, the J call TRBJ1-5. TRBV21-1 is deemed a pseudogene. This CDR3 is built from 14 residues. This chain's CDR3 is CDPAGGWCNQPQHF. The CDR3, as DNA: TGTGATCCGGCTGGGGGATGGTGCAATCAGCCCCAGCATTTT.

This clone appeared once. The CDR3 reads CASSFRTGASAAQHF. The CDR3 bases are TGTGCCAGCAGCTTCCGGACAGGGGCCTCCGCGGCCCAGCATTTT. The chain is built from TRBV5-8 and TRBJ1-5; TRBD1 agrees at 9 bases. CDR1 and CDR2 (germline): SGHTS, YDEGEE. The CDR3 is 15 residues long. Unmatched junction bases numbered 11, after V lost 2 bases and J lost 11 bases.

V is TRBV7-9 and J is TRBJ1-4; the D is unclear. The CDR3 contains 14 residues. From germline, CDR1 is SEHNR and CDR2 FQNEAQ (reference sequence). Trimming removed 3 bases from V and 3 bases from J, with 8 bases in between. In DNA, the CDR3 is TGTGCCAGCAGCTTCGTCCTACCTAATGAAAAACTGTTTTTT. Protein sequence: CASSFVLPNEKLFF.

The chain employs TRBV6-2 or TRBV6-3 and TRBJ1-1; TRBD1 is a possible D gene (5 bases). V lost 2 bases, J lost 0 bases, and 7 bases lay in between. The germline CDR1 and CDR2 sequences are MNHEY and SVGEGT. There are 14 residues in the CDR3. The CDR3 bases are TGTGCCAGCAGTTACCGGGGACTGAACACTGAAGCTTTCTTT. Amino acids: CASSYRGLNTEAFF.

The rearrangement joins TRBV12-3 or TRBV12-4 to TRBJ1-5; D gene uncertain. CDR3 size: 12 residues. The germline V and J ends were trimmed by 3 bases and 5 bases, with 5 bases remaining between them. CDR3 bases: TGTGCCAGCAGTTTCACAGATCAGCCCCAGCATTTT. Translation: CASSFTDQPQHF.

The chain employs TRBV7-2 and TRBJ1-2; D is possibly TRBD1 (5 bases). Germline lookup yields CDR1 SGHTA and CDR2 FQGNSA. Trimming shortened V by 3 bases and J by 3 bases, and 14 bases separated the two germline ends. This CDR3 comprises 15 residues. The CDR3 DNA is TGTGCCAGCAGCTTGACAGTCTTAACGGACTATGGCTACACCTTC. Translating gives CASSLTVLTDYGYTF.

The chain is built from TRBV4-3 and TRBJ2-1; D gene ambiguous. From germline, CDR1 is LGHNA and CDR2 YSLEER. This CDR3 region has 16 residues. The V end was cut by 1 base, the J end by 2 bases, with 12 bases between. The CDR3 protein is CASSQAPDATYNEQFF. The DNA of the CDR3 is TGCGCCAGCAGCCAAGCGCCAGACGCTACCTACAATGAGCAGTTCTTC.

The gene calls are TRBV19 and TRBJ2-2; D is possibly TRBD2 (5 bases). The CDR3 is 16 residues long. The germline V gene encodes CDR1 LNHDA and CDR2 SQIVND (reference sequence). The ends were cut back, 3 bases at V and 1 base at J, with 12 bases in the middle. In nucleotides, the CDR3 is TGTGCCAGTAGTATCGCCGGGGTCCTGAACACCGGGGAGCTGTTTTTT. This translates into CASSIAGVLNTGELFF.

A remark on this clone: The same CDR3 arises from other DNA sequences in this sample as well. The chain uses TRBV4-1 and TRBJ1-2, with D perhaps matching TRBD1 (5 bases). CDR1 is MGHRA and CDR2 is YSYEKL in the germline V gene. The CDR3 sequence is 13 residues long. Trimming removed 0 bases from V and 8 bases from J, with 10 bases in between. CDR3 protein: CASSQEGGWGYTF. The CDR3 DNA is TGCGCCAGCAGCCAAGAGGGGGGTTGGGGCTACACCTTC.

The V gene is TRBV27, the J gene TRBJ2-7; D is ambiguous. Germline V gene lookup returns CDR1 MNHEY and CDR2 SMNVEV (reference sequence). V gave up 5 bases and J gave up 4 bases, with 21 bases separating them. The CDR3 totals 16 residues. CDR3 DNA sequence: TGTGCCAGCAGTGAAAGACTGTCTTCCCTAGGGTACGAGCAGTACTTC. It translates to CASSERLSSLGYEQYF.

The chain has TRBV10-3 and TRBJ2-1; D gene ambiguous. The CDR3 spans 11 residues. CDR1 is ENHRY, CDR2 SYGVKD, per germline. Deletions cut 3 bases from V and 9 bases from J, with 6 bases between. CDR3 sequence: CAISDWGEQFF. Here the CDR3 DNA reads TGTGCCATCAGTGACTGGGGTGAGCAGTTCTTC.

J is TRBJ2-7 and V is TRBV6-2 or TRBV6-3, with 7 bases lining up with TRBD2. Germline V gives CDR1 MNHEY, CDR2 SVGEGT. The V gene end was trimmed by 4 bases and the J gene end by 4 bases; junction bases not matched to a gene: 7. This CDR3 has 14 residues. The CDR3 loop reads CASSFRGVPYEQYF. The CDR3 DNA reads as TGTGCCAGCAGTTTTCGGGGGGTGCCTTACGAGCAGTACTTC.

The table lists this clone with a few counts. The rearrangement joins TRBV5-4 to TRBJ1-6; D is perhaps TRBD1 (5 bases). Germline CDR1 reads SGHNT; CDR2 reads YYREEE (reference sequence). The CDR3 extends over 14 amino acids. V lost 0 bases, J lost 7 bases, and 8 bases lay in between. The DNA of the CDR3 is TGTGCCAGCAGCTTGGACAGGACCAATTCACCCCTCCACTTT. Residues: CASSLDRTNSPLHF.

The J gene is TRBJ2-3, the V gene TRBV5-1; 13 nucleotides agree with TRBD2. Germline CDR1 is SGHRS and CDR2 is YFSETQ. V was clipped by 7 bases and J by 2 bases; unmatched bases: 1. The CDR3 covers 14 residues. This CDR3 is CASGLAGDTDTQYF. In DNA, the CDR3 is TGCGCCAGCGGACTAGCGGGGGACACAGATACGCAGTATTTT.

The chain employs TRBV19 and TRBJ2-7, with a tentative D call TRBD1 (5 bases). Per germline, CDR1 LNHDA and CDR2 SQIVND (reference sequence). The V and J ends lost 4 bases and 1 base respectively, with 11 bases between them. There are 14 residues in the CDR3. CDR3 residues: CASSRPGYSYEQYF. CDR3 nucleotides: TGTGCCAGTAGTAGGCCAGGGTATTCCTACGAGCAGTACTTC.

The chain joins TRBV3-1 (or the pseudogene TRBV3-2) to TRBJ2-3; 13 bases align to TRBD2. V lost 3 bases to trimming and J lost 4 bases; unmatched junction nucleotides: 1. Germline values: CDR1 LGHDT, CDR2 YNNKEL (reference sequence). The CDR3 consists of 15 residues. The CDR3, as DNA: TGTGCCAGCAGCCAGGGGACTAGCGGGGCAGATACGCAGTATTTT. This encodes CASSQGTSGADTQYF.

The chain joins TRBV9 to TRBJ1-1; D gene unclear. Between the trimmed V and J ends, which lost 0 bases and 4 bases, there was a span of 4 bases. CDR1 is SGDLS, CDR2 YYNGEE, per germline. This CDR3 contains 12 residues. The DNA of the CDR3 is TGTGCCAGCAGCGTAGAGGGCACTGAAGCTTTCTTT. Amino acid sequence: CASSVEGTEAFF.

The chain employs TRBV7-2 and TRBJ1-1, with no clear D. V lost 3 bases and J 7 bases, leaving 9 bases between the germline ends. CDR3 length: 12 amino acids. Germline CDR1 SGHTA, CDR2 FQGNSA. The CDR3 spells CASSFLLNEAFF. The CDR3 DNA reads TGTGCCAGCAGCTTCCTATTGAATGAAGCTTTCTTT.

The rearrangement links TRBV25-1 to TRBJ1-1; D remains unclear. This CDR3 region has 13 residues. With 0 bases removed from V and 4 bases from J, the gap between germline ends came to 6 bases. Per the germline V gene, CDR1 is MGHDK and CDR2 is SYGVNS. CDR3 region: CASSEYKGTEAFF. The CDR3 nucleotides read TGTGCCAGCAGTGAATATAAAGGCACTGAAGCTTTCTTT.

As regards this clone: The sample holds other DNA sequences that translate to the same CDR3. J is TRBJ2-3 and V is TRBV18, with 10 nucleotides matching TRBD2. The CDR3 runs to 16 residues. V gave up 3 bases and J gave up 0 bases; unmatched junction bases: 3. In germline, CDR1 is KGHSH, CDR2 LQKENI. In DNA, the CDR3 is TGTGCCAGCTCACCGACTAGCGGGCCGAGCACAGATACGCAGTATTTT. This translates into CASSPTSGPSTDTQYF.

The chain combines TRBV19 with TRBJ1-4, with D possibly being TRBD1 (5 bases). V gave up 7 bases and J gave up 3 bases, with 15 bases separating them. Germline values: CDR1 LNHDA, CDR2 SQIVND (reference sequence). This CDR3 comprises 15 residues. The chain's CDR3 is CASTGRGTANEKLFF. The DNA for the CDR3 is TGTGCCAGTACCGGCCGAGGGACGGCTAATGAAAAACTGTTTTTT.

J is TRBJ1-5 and V is TRBV7-9; 7 bases fit TRBD1. Germline CDR1 is SEHNR and CDR2 is FQNEAQ (reference sequence). This CDR3 is 14 amino acids long. Trimming removed 3 bases from V and 4 bases from J; junction bases left unmatched: 3. The CDR3 nucleotides read TGTGCCAGCAGCTTTGGGACAGAAAATCAGCCCCAGCATTTT. Protein product: CASSFGTENQPQHF.

This rearrangement joins TRBV9 to TRBJ2-1; maybe TRBD2 (6 bases). This CDR3 is built from 13 residues. Germline V gene data show CDR1 as SGDLS and CDR2 as YYNGEE. V lost 7 bases, J lost 7 bases, and 15 bases lay in between. The CDR3 coding sequence is TGTGCCAGCTCGGGGCTAGCGCGTAATGAGCAGTTCTTC. This codes for CASSGLARNEQFF.

The chain combines TRBV6-5 with TRBJ2-2; D is possibly TRBD1 or TRBD2 (5 bases each). The CDR3 runs to 14 residues. From germline, CDR1 is MNHEY and CDR2 SVGAGI. The ends were cut back, 6 bases at V and 6 bases at J, with 14 bases in the middle. The CDR3 region is CASSAGAPPGELFF. CDR3 sequence (DNA): TGTGCCAGCAGCGCCGGGGCACCCCCCGGGGAGCTGTTTTTT.